This TCR beta chain came from a study of blood T cells in healthy people across ages. The use of a sample-barcoded 5' primer and a J-beta primer mix characterized a second PCR of 7 to 11 cycles. TCRdb used MiXCR to reprocess the 5' RACE reads, holding one entry per CDR3 protein. Among 1.5 million to 2 million distinct CDR3 sequences listed, roughly two fifths were seen once. With each sample, at least 6 micrograms of total RNA were extracted. Findings and caveats of the study: What prevented conclusive comparison of naive and antigen-experienced cells was that PBMCs were unsorted. Age showed a roughly linear inverse relationship with TCR beta diversity per million T cells.

The CDR3 extends over 20 amino acids. After removal of 1 base from V and 13 bases from J, the junction contained 27 bases not matched to a gene. In germline, CDR1 is SGHDT, CDR2 YYEEEE. Notes on this clonotype: Its specificity is unknown.

The source material was blood. This receptor was taken from a human donor in good health. This sequence joins TRBV5-6 and TRBJ2-4; 9 bases match TRBD2. CDR3 coding DNA: TGTGCCAGCAGCTTGTTTTTTGCCAGCGGGGGGACCTCAACTCGATATGAGCAGTACTTC. This encodes CASSLFFASGGTSTRYEQYF.